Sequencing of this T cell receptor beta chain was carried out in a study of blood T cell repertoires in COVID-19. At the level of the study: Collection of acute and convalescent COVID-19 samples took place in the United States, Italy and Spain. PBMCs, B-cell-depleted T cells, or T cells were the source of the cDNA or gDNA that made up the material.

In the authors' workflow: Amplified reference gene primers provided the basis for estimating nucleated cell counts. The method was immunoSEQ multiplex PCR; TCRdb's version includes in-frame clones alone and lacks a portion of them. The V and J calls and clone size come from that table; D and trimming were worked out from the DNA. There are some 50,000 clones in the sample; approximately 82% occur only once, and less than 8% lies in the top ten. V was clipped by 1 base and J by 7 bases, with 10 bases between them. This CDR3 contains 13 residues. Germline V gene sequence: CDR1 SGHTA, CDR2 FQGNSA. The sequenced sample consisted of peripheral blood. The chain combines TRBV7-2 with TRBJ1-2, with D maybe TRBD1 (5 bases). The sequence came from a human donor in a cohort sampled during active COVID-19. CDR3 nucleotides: TGTGCCAGCAGCTTAGAGGGGCCCTTTGGCTACACCTTC. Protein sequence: CASSLEGPFGYTF.